What follows are 2 T cell receptor beta chains derived from one specimen sequenced in a study of blood T cell repertoires in COVID-19. This table comes from immunoSEQ multiplex PCR, and its TCRdb copy is limited to in-frame clones, with some not included. The sample lists 150,000 or so clones; around nine tenths were seen once. The sequenced material came from peripheral blood. The receptor set was obtained from a human donor in a cohort sampled during active COVID-19.

The chain couples TRBV7-6 to TRBJ1-4; 7 positions match TRBD1. V was clipped by 4 bases and J by 5 bases; unmatched bases: 7. This CDR3 region has 15 residues. The germline CDR1 and CDR2 sequences are SGHVS and FNYEAQ. The CDR3 is CASSSRQGLNEKLFF. In DNA form, the CDR3 reads TGTGCCAGCAGCTCCCGACAGGGCCTGAATGAAAAACTGTTTTTT.

This clone has only one observation. This chain uses TRBV30 with TRBJ2-7, with 7 positions matching TRBD1. Germline V gene data show CDR1 as GTSNPN and CDR2 as SVGIG (reference sequence). V lost 2 bases, J lost 6 bases, and 7 bases stayed unmatched. This CDR3 contains 13 residues. The CDR3 DNA follows: TGTGCCTGGAGTCTGACAGGGATCGGCGAGCAGTACTTC. It is translated as CAWSLTGIGEQYF.